This is a list of T cell receptor beta chains from one sample in a study of T cell responses to AZD1222 COVID-19 vaccine. Here immunoSEQ multiplex PCR was the method, and the copy in TCRdb shows in-frame clones only, minus some. The table shows over 100,000 clones, with about nine tenths occurring only once. Sample: peripheral blood, taken on day 0 of AZD1222 vaccination. The receptor source for this set is an adult in good health. CDR3s leave out the opening cysteine and the closing phenylalanine or tryptophan. Fields, in order: J gene, V gene, CDR3 protein.

J gene: TRBJ1-1; V gene: TRBV12-3/TRBV12-4; CDR3 protein: ASSQGASTEAF
J gene: TRBJ2-1; V gene: TRBV15; CDR3 protein: ATSRLPTPGFAGNEQF
J gene: TRBJ1-6; V gene: TRBV19; CDR3 protein: ASRGTGVYPLH
J gene: TRBJ2-2; V gene: TRBV5-4; CDR3 protein: ASKRRGAGELF
J gene: TRBJ1-4; V gene: TRBV28; CDR3 protein: ASTGGPNEKLF
J gene: TRBJ1-5; V gene: TRBV6-2/TRBV6-3; CDR3 protein: ASSYNNQPQH
J gene: TRBJ2-2; V gene: TRBV9; CDR3 protein: ASGTTRTGELF
J gene: TRBJ2-1; V gene: TRBV9; CDR3 protein: ASSPDWGEQF
J gene: TRBJ2-3; V gene: TRBV7-3; CDR3 protein: ASSFGTSVPQY
J gene: TRBJ1-5; V gene: TRBV19; CDR3 protein: ASSTTGNSNQPQH
J gene: TRBJ1-3; V gene: TRBV7-2; CDR3 protein: ASSPGSEGAGNTIY
J gene: TRBJ2-1; V gene: TRBV19; CDR3 protein: ASSLQVSPPYNEQF
J gene: TRBJ1-1; V gene: TRBV9; CDR3 protein: ASSSRQGGTSTF
J gene: TRBJ1-5; V gene: TRBV7-9; CDR3 protein: ASSRTGSNQPQH
J gene: TRBJ2-5; V gene: TRBV6-1; CDR3 protein: ASSDFGPQETQY
J gene: TRBJ1-1; V gene: TRBV30; CDR3 protein: AWSVHGNTEAF
J gene: TRBJ2-3; V gene: TRBV7-7; CDR3 protein: ASSRGGPDTQY
J gene: TRBJ1-1; V gene: TRBV9; CDR3 protein: ASSVSGGLNTEAF
J gene: TRBJ1-5; V gene: TRBV24-1; CDR3 protein: ATSEGATGQPQH
J gene: TRBJ2-7; V gene: TRBV13; CDR3 protein: ASSLTGVYEQY
J gene: TRBJ2-1; V gene: TRBV5-1; CDR3 protein: ASSLVLATNEQF
J gene: TRBJ1-5; V gene: TRBV24-1; CDR3 protein: ATSDSQGNQPQH
J gene: TRBJ1-5; V gene: TRBV19; CDR3 protein: ASSIVGQGSPNGQPQH
J gene: TRBJ2-5; V gene: TRBV11-3; CDR3 protein: ASSLGEARGETQY
J gene: TRBJ2-4; V gene: TRBV19; CDR3 protein: ASSIPIGQSKNIQY
J gene: TRBJ2-1; V gene: TRBV28; CDR3 protein: ASSGAGAYNEQF
J gene: TRBJ1-1; V gene: TRBV27; CDR3 protein: ASRSGPLGIGDTEAF
J gene: TRBJ1-6; V gene: TRBV5-1; CDR3 protein: ASSLGLTGGNSPLH
J gene: TRBJ2-5; V gene: TRBV5-4; CDR3 protein: ASRPGTSSPETQY
J gene: TRBJ1-2; V gene: TRBV3-1/TRBV3-2; CDR3 protein: ASSQDAPGHYGYT
J gene: TRBJ2-2; V gene: TRBV6-6; CDR3 protein: ASNVNSGGSTGELF
J gene: TRBJ2-3; V gene: TRBV27; CDR3 protein: ASSLPGLALSGTDTQY
J gene: TRBJ1-3; V gene: TRBV6-5; CDR3 protein: ASSRGIWAGNTIY
J gene: TRBJ1-6; V gene: TRBV19; CDR3 protein: ASIPDRGLPNSPLH
J gene: TRBJ1-5; V gene: TRBV9; CDR3 protein: ASSVEGQEGQPQH
J gene: TRBJ1-5; V gene: TRBV15; CDR3 protein: ATSRGTRANNQPQH
J gene: TRBJ2-7; V gene: TRBV5-1; CDR3 protein: ASSLARDYEQY
J gene: TRBJ1-4; V gene: TRBV11-2; CDR3 protein: ASSLGAGKNEKLF
J gene: TRBJ1-4; V gene: TRBV15; CDR3 protein: ATSRPWTGGLEKLF
J gene: TRBJ1-6; V gene: TRBV7-2; CDR3 protein: ASSLASGWGSPLH
J gene: TRBJ1-3; V gene: TRBV6-5; CDR3 protein: ASIEGSGNTIY
J gene: TRBJ2-2; V gene: TRBV4-1; CDR3 protein: ASSQRTGGFTGELF
J gene: TRBJ2-3; V gene: TRBV7-2; CDR3 protein: ASSSEVSADTQY
J gene: TRBJ2-1; V gene: TRBV5-6; CDR3 protein: ASSVSGGILF